The 6 T cell receptor beta chains given below trace back to one sample, sequenced in a study of T cell responses to AZD1222 COVID-19 vaccine. Only in-frame clones appear in the TCRdb table, and some are missing; sequencing was by immunoSEQ multiplex PCR. The sample lists some 120,000 clones; 90% were seen once. The sample was peripheral blood, taken on day 0 of MenACWY control vaccination. Receptors were obtained from an adult in good health.

J is TRBJ1-1 and V is TRBV15, with D tentatively TRBD1 (5 bases). V was trimmed by 1 base and J by 3 bases, leaving 12 bases between them. The CDR3 runs 15 residues. Germline loops: CDR1 LNHNV, CDR2 YYDKDF (reference sequence). The CDR3 nucleotides are TGTGCCACCAGCAGAGGTCGGGGGGAGTACACTGAAGCTTTCTTT. Residues: CATSRGRGEYTEAFF.

The chain joins TRBV7-7 to TRBJ2-2; 8 bases agree with TRBD1. CDR3 size: 16 residues. Germline CDR1 reads SSHAT; CDR2 reads FNYEAQ (reference sequence). Trimming removed 4 bases from V and 0 bases from J; junction bases left unmatched: 4. The CDR3 sequence: CASSSRTGPNTGELFF. CDR3 DNA sequence: TGTGCCAGCAGCTCCAGGACAGGGCCGAACACCGGGGAGCTGTTTTTT.

V gene TRBV5-4 combines with J gene TRBJ2-3; D assignment may be TRBD1 or TRBD2 (5 bases each). Germline CDR1 SGHNT, CDR2 YYREEE (reference sequence). There are 15 residues in the CDR3. V lost 4 bases to trimming and J lost 0 bases, with 12 bases between them. The CDR3 loop is CASSRGPVSTDTQYF. The CDR3 region has the DNA TGTGCCAGCAGCAGGGGACCTGTTAGCACAGATACGCAGTATTTT.

This clone was found once. V usage is TRBV7-9 and J usage is TRBJ1-1; weak D call: TRBD1 (5 bases). The ends were cut back, 1 base at V and 3 bases at J, with 9 bases in the middle. The germline CDR1 and CDR2 sequences are SEHNR and FQNEAQ (reference sequence). The CDR3 is 14 residues long. The chain's CDR3 is CASSLVGVHTEAFF. The CDR3 coding sequence is TGTGCCAGCAGCTTAGTAGGGGTTCACACTGAAGCTTTCTTT.

The rearrangement links TRBV20-1 to TRBJ1-2; a weak D match, TRBD1 (5 bases). The CDR3 totals 12 residues. Germline CDR1 is DFQATT and CDR2 is SNEGSKA (reference sequence). V was clipped by 3 bases and J by 4 bases, with 9 bases between them. The CDR3 DNA is TGCAGTGCTAGTTCGGGGGGCTATGGCTACACCTTC. Translating gives CSASSGGYGYTF.

The chain links TRBV18 to TRBJ1-1; a possible D gene is TRBD1 (5 bases). This CDR3 has 15 amino acids. V lost 6 bases and J 10 bases, leaving 24 bases between the germline ends. Germline CDR1 and CDR2: KGHSH and LQKENI. The CDR3 spells CASSPGRQTIPTAFF. Written as DNA, the CDR3 is TGTGCCAGCTCTCCGGGGCGACAGACCATCCCAACAGCTTTCTTT.